Following are 31 T cell receptor beta chains from one sample sequenced in a study of early T cells in non-severe SARS-CoV-2 infection (dated by TCRdb to the early 2020s). Library preparation used 5' RACE. The instrument was a NextSeq 500. In-frame beta chains were kept once TCRdb had trimmed the public reads at Q25 with fastp and called clones with MiXCR. Rows with one shared CDR3 protein collapse into an entry with the most common genes and DNA. The sample records over 75,000 distinct CDR3 sequences, approximately 15% of which are singletons. The ten largest clones take up 4.5% to 7% of the sample. The sample was whole blood. The origin of the receptors is an adult who was a healthcare worker with PCR-confirmed SARS-CoV-2 infection or an uninfected control (not recorded which).

The rearrangement links TRBV12-3 or TRBV12-4 to TRBJ1-6; TRBD1 is a possible D gene (6 bases). CDR3 length equals 14 residues. Trimming took 3 bases from V and 9 from J, leaving 12 bases between them. CDR3 bases: TGTGCCAGCAGTTTTAGACAGGATCGTTCACCCCTCCACTTT. Its protein is CASSFRQDRSPLHF.

The chain links TRBV29-1 to TRBJ1-1, with D hard to call. Trimming shortened V by 1 base and J by 8 bases, and 5 bases separated the two germline ends. Germline CDR1 is SQVTM and CDR2 is ANQGSEA. There are 10 residues in the CDR3. The CDR3 loop reads CSVEATEAFF. For the CDR3, the DNA is TGCAGCGTTGAAGCCACCGAAGCTTTCTTT. The variable domain in full, with the rest retrieved from reference TRBV29-1 and TRBJ1-1, is SAVISQKPSRDICQRGTSLTIQCQVDSQVTMMFWYRQQPGQSLTLIATANQGSEATYESGFVIDKFPISRPNLTFSTLTVSNMSPEDSSIYLCSVEATEAFFGQGTRLTVV.

This clonotype was seen a few times. This sequence joins TRBV29-1 and TRBJ2-7; 9 bases are a match to TRBD2. The J segment lost 7 bases and the V segment lost 3 bases, leaving 7 bases of the junction unmatched. The V gene's germline CDR1 is SQVTM and CDR2 ANQGSEA. The CDR3 is 13 amino acids. The CDR3 region has the DNA TGCAGCGTTGACAACGCGGGAGGGGATGAGCAGTACTTC. Its protein is CSVDNAGGDEQYF.

This clonotype appeared many times. V usage is TRBV2 and J usage is TRBJ2-3, with D maybe TRBD2 (7 bases). Germline V lookup: CDR1 SNHLY, CDR2 FYNNEI. V was trimmed by 2 bases and J by 2 bases, leaving 11 bases between them. The CDR3 is 15 amino acids. Written as DNA, the CDR3 is TGTGCCAGCAGTGAAAGGCGGGGGCTCACAGATACGCAGTATTTT. Translated, it gives CASSERRGLTDTQYF. Together with reference TRBV2 and TRBJ2-3, the CDR3 gives the full variable domain: EPEVTQTPSHQVTQMGQEVILRCVPISNHLYFYWYRQILGQKVEFLVSFYNNEISEKSEIFDDQFSVERPDGSNFTLKIRSTKLEDSAMYFCASSERRGLTDTQYFGPGTRLTVL.

The chain uses TRBV9 and TRBJ1-5, with a tentative D call TRBD1 (6 bases). The CDR3 runs 14 residues. Germline CDR1 SGDLS, CDR2 YYNGEE. The ends were cut back, 4 bases at V and 0 bases at J, with 8 bases in the middle. CDR3 DNA sequence: TGTGCCAGCAGCCCAGGGGATAGCAATCAGCCCCAGCATTTT. Protein: CASSPGDSNQPQHF.

For the CDR3, the DNA is TGTGCCAGCAGCCAAGGGTACAAAGAGACCCAGTACTTC. Translation: CASSQGYKETQYF. The J gene is TRBJ2-5, the V gene TRBV3-1; D not resolved. The V and J ends lost 1 base and 3 bases respectively, with 6 bases between them. CDR3 length: 13 amino acids. CDR1 and CDR2 from the germline V gene are LGHDT and YNNKEL (reference sequence).

The chain links TRBV7-8 to TRBJ2-7; the D is unclear. Germline V lookup: CDR1 SGHVS, CDR2 FQNEAQ. Trimming cost V 5 bases and J 0 bases, with 11 bases left between them. The CDR3 sequence is 14 residues long. The CDR3 here is CASSATRVSYEQYF. Written as DNA, the CDR3 is TGTGCCAGCAGCGCAACACGAGTCTCCTACGAGCAGTACTTC.

This clonotype showed up just a few times. The J gene is TRBJ2-7, the V gene TRBV6-5; 15 bases map to TRBD2. Trimming at V came to 6 bases and at J to 4 bases, leaving 10 bases not matched to a gene. The CDR3 extends over 17 amino acids. CDR1 and CDR2 from the germline V gene are MNHEY and SVGAGI. CDR3 bases: TGTGCCAGCAGGACCATGGGGACTAGCGGGAGGAAGTACGAGCAGTACTTC. Translating it yields CASRTMGTSGRKYEQYF.

The chain couples TRBV27 to TRBJ2-1; perhaps TRBD2 as D (5 bases). Germline V lookup: CDR1 MNHEY, CDR2 SMNVEV (reference sequence). V lost 5 bases, J lost 8 bases, and 19 bases lay in between. CDR3 length: 15 residues. As DNA, the CDR3 is TGTGCCAGCAGTCAGACGGTGGGGAGATTGTATGAGCAGTTCTTC. This gives the protein CASSQTVGRLYEQFF.

At least ten counts were recorded for this clonotype. The chain couples TRBV6-6 to TRBJ1-1, with TRBD1 matching 7 bases. The CDR3 covers 11 residues. Germline V gene lookup returns CDR1 MNHNY and CDR2 SVGAGI (reference sequence). V lost 10 bases, J lost 11 bases, and 10 bases stayed unmatched. Here the CDR3 DNA reads TGTGCCATCCTAGACAGGGTACGGGCTTTCTTT. As protein: CAILDRVRAFF.

J is TRBJ2-7 and V is TRBV28, with D unresolved. Trimming took 8 bases from V and 7 from J, leaving 18 bases between them. The CDR3 covers 13 residues. The germline V gene encodes CDR1 MDHEN and CDR2 SYDVKM. The DNA for the CDR3 is TGTGCCAGCCGAGGAGCGCAGCTTATGGAGCAGTACTTC. Protein product: CASRGAQLMEQYF.

This clonotype was counted between two and nine times. The J gene is TRBJ2-5, the V gene TRBV9; a possible D gene is TRBD1 (5 bases). Trimming left V 4 bases short and J 3 bases short, with 13 bases between. The CDR3 has 14 residues. The germline gives CDR1 SGDLS, CDR2 YYNGEE. CDR3 sequence reads: CASSPQVGEETQYF. CDR3 DNA sequence: TGTGCCAGCAGCCCCCAGGTAGGGGAAGAGACCCAGTACTTC.

The CDR3 nucleotides read TGCAGCGTTAAGCGGAGAGACACTGAAGCTTTCTTT. Residues: CSVKRRDTEAFF. The chain recombines TRBV29-1 with TRBJ1-1; D unclear. Germline V gives CDR1 SQVTM, CDR2 ANQGSEA. The ends were cut back, 5 bases at V and 3 bases at J, with 10 bases in the middle. The CDR3 is 12 amino acids.

This clonotype occurred a few times. The J gene is TRBJ2-2, the V gene TRBV7-6; maybe TRBD2 (6 bases). With 2 bases removed from V and 8 bases from J, the gap between germline ends came to 15 bases. The germline V gene has CDR1 SGHVS and CDR2 FNYEAQ. The CDR3 contains 15 residues. The CDR3 reads CASSLSGGVPGELFF. In DNA form, the CDR3 reads TGTGCCAGCAGCTTATCGGGCGGGGTGCCGGGGGAGCTGTTTTTT.

This clonotype has only a few counts. This rearrangement joins TRBV11-2 to TRBJ2-7; 7 bases match TRBD2. Germline CDR1 and CDR2: SGHAT and FQNNGV. V lost 3 bases to trimming and J lost 3 bases; unmatched junction nucleotides: 8. CDR3 length: 15 amino acids. This CDR3 is CASSFSTGGYYEQYF. The CDR3 DNA follows: TGTGCCAGCAGCTTTTCGACGGGAGGTTACTACGAGCAGTACTTC. Combining the CDR3 with reference TRBV11-2 and TRBJ2-7 gives the whole variable domain EAGVAQSPRYKIIEKRQSVAFWCNPISGHATLYWYQQILGQGPKLLIQFQNNGVVDDSQLPKDRFSAERLKGVDSTLKIQPAKLEDSAVYLCASSFSTGGYYEQYFGPGTRLTVT.

This clonotype has just one count. This chain joins TRBV30 and TRBJ2-1; tentatively, D is TRBD2 (6 bases). The V end lost 0 bases, the J end lost 6 bases, and 12 bases lay between the germline ends. This CDR3 region has 14 residues. Germline loops: CDR1 GTSNPN, CDR2 SVGIG (reference sequence). The CDR3 DNA sequence: TGTGCCTGGAGTGTACTCGGGAGTCGCAATGAGCAGTTCTTC. It codes for CAWSVLGSRNEQFF. Full variable domain (remainder filled in from reference TRBV30 and TRBJ2-1): SQTIHQWPATLVQPVGSPLSLECTVEGTSNPNLYWYRQAAGRGLQLLFYSVGIGQISSEVPQNLSASRPQDRQFILSSKKLLLSDSGFYLCAWSVLGSRNEQFFGPGTRLTVL.

Remarks on this clonotype: One end of the junction does not line up with germline, which may come from a read error. The rearrangement uses TRBV4-1 and TRBJ2-1, with 12 nucleotides matching TRBD2. Germline CDR1 is MGHRA and CDR2 is YSYEKL. This CDR3 spans 17 amino acids. The CDR3 DNA follows: TGTGCCAGCAGCCAAGGTCCCCTAGCGGGAGGGAACAATGAGCAGTTCTTC. Amino acid sequence: CASSQGPLAGGNNEQFF.

The J gene is TRBJ1-2, the V gene TRBV6-5; a possible D gene is TRBD1 (5 bases). Germline loops: CDR1 MNHEY, CDR2 SVGAGI. This CDR3 comprises 16 residues. V was cut by 5 bases and J by 4 bases, with 20 bases left in between. The CDR3, as DNA: TGTGCCAGCAGTGCCAGAGGGACCATTCCGCTCTATGGCTACACCTTC. Protein: CASSARGTIPLYGYTF.

The chain is built from TRBV2 and TRBJ1-2, with a tentative D call TRBD1 (6 bases). Germline V CDR1 and CDR2: SNHLY, FYNNEI. Trimming removed 1 base from V and 7 bases from J, with 13 bases in between. The CDR3 totals 14 residues. This chain's CDR3 is CASSEGGLPSGYTF. CDR3 bases: TGTGCCAGCAGTGAAGGGGGGCTTCCCTCTGGCTACACCTTC.

This clonotype was seen only a few times. The V call is TRBV7-9, the J call TRBJ2-1; 9 nucleotides line up with TRBD1. V lost 5 bases and J lost 10; bases outside the gene matches: 9. This CDR3 contains 14 residues. Germline-derived CDR1 and CDR2 are SEHNR and FQNEAQ (reference sequence). CDR3 sequence reads: CASSAGQGSNEQFF. DNA for the CDR3: TGTGCCAGCAGCGCGGGACAGGGATCTAACGAGCAGTTCTTC.

This clonotype turned up a few times. V gene TRBV5-5 combines with J gene TRBJ1-1, with TRBD1 matching over 8 bases. Germline lookup yields CDR1 SGHKS and CDR2 YYEKEE (reference sequence). The CDR3 runs to 14 residues. V dropped 5 bases and J dropped 3; count of bases not matched to a gene: 6. The CDR3 region is CASRDRDPYTEAFF. CDR3 bases: TGTGCCAGCAGGGACAGGGATCCGTACACTGAAGCTTTCTTT. The full variable domain, rest sourced from reference TRBV5-5 and TRBJ1-1, is DAGVTQSPTHLIKTRGQQVTLRCSPISGHKSVSWYQQVLGQGPQFIFQYYEKEERGRGNFPDRFSARQFPNYSSELNVNALLLGDSALYLCASRDRDPYTEAFFGQGTRLTVV.

This clonotype came up many times. The V call is TRBV28, the J call TRBJ2-1; D is unclear. Trimming removed 6 bases from V and 7 bases from J, with 7 bases in between. Germline values: CDR1 MDHEN, CDR2 SYDVKM. The CDR3 is made up of 11 amino acids. CDR3 sequence: CASSITNEQFF. Written as DNA, the CDR3 is TGTGCCAGCAGCATTACTAATGAGCAGTTCTTC.

The chain carries TRBV11-2 and TRBJ1-4; TRBD1 matches at 7 bases. The CDR3 loop spans 17 amino acids. Germline trimming cut 5 bases from V and 0 bases from J; bases unmatched to any gene: 9. Looked up from germline, CDR1 is SGHAT and CDR2 is FQNNGV. The DNA for the CDR3 is TGTGCCAGCAGCCCTAGGACAGGAGGGGCAACTAATGAAAAACTGTTTTTT. The encoded protein is CASSPRTGGATNEKLFF.

This clonotype was seen a few times. The chain uses TRBV15 and TRBJ2-1; D uncertain. Deletions cut 0 bases from V and 8 bases from J, with 5 bases between. Germline loops: CDR1 LNHNV, CDR2 YYDKDF (reference sequence). The CDR3 covers 12 residues. DNA for the CDR3: TGTGCCACCAGCAGAGATCGATATGAGCAGTTCTTC. It encodes CATSRDRYEQFF.

This clonotype appeared a few times. The chain couples TRBV11-2 to TRBJ2-6; D uncertain. Germline V CDR1 and CDR2: SGHAT, FQNNGV. Trimming pared 6 bases from V and 0 bases from J, leaving 9 bases between. The CDR3 is 15 residues long. CDR3 protein: CASRALGSGANVLTF. The CDR3 nucleotides read TGTGCCAGCAGGGCTTTGGGCTCTGGGGCCAACGTCCTGACTTTC.

The sample holds a few counts of this clonotype. The gene calls are TRBV7-2 and TRBJ2-3; 7 bases agree with TRBD2. The germline CDR1 and CDR2 sequences are SGHTA and FQGNSA. V lost 4 bases and J lost 1; bases outside the gene matches: 5. This CDR3 spans 15 amino acids. The CDR3 coding sequence is TGTGCCAGCAGCTCCAAAGCGGGACGCACAGATACGCAGTATTTT. This gives the protein CASSSKAGRTDTQYF.

V usage is TRBV7-9 and J usage is TRBJ2-2; D ambiguous. This CDR3 is built from 11 residues. The V gene lost 1 base and the J gene lost 7 bases, with 1 base spanning the gap. CDR1 SEHNR and CDR2 FQNEAQ come from the germline V gene (reference sequence). CDR3 sequence (DNA): TGTGCCAGCAGCTTAGTCGGGGAGCTGTTTTTT. Amino acids: CASSLVGELFF.

This clonotype has a handful of counts. The V call is TRBV28, the J call TRBJ1-1; no clear D. Germline V gene lookup returns CDR1 MDHEN and CDR2 SYDVKM. CDR3 length: 14 amino acids. Trimming removed 2 bases from V and 5 bases from J, with 12 bases in between. DNA of the CDR3: TGTGCCAGCAGTTTAGACGGACTGGGAACTGAAGCTTTCTTT. Protein product: CASSLDGLGTEAFF.

This clonotype was counted only a few times. The rearrangement uses TRBV28 and TRBJ2-1; the D gene could be TRBD1 or TRBD2 (5 bases each). V dropped 6 bases and J dropped 9 bases, with 18 bases sitting between them. The germline V gene encodes CDR1 MDHEN and CDR2 SYDVKM. This CDR3 contains 14 residues. The CDR3 protein is CASSLGAPDVEQFF. The CDR3, as DNA: TGTGCCAGCAGCCTCGGGGCACCTGATGTTGAGCAGTTCTTC. The variable domain in full, with the rest retrieved from reference TRBV28 and TRBJ2-1, is DVKVTQSSRYLVKRTGEKVFLECVQDMDHENMFWYRQDPGLGLRLIYFSYDVKMKEKGDIPEGYSVSREKKERFSLILESASTNQTSMYLCASSLGAPDVEQFFGPGTRLTVL.

This clonotype was picked up many times. The genes are TRBV20-1 and TRBJ2-7, with 14 bases that match TRBD2. Germline V CDR1 and CDR2: DFQATT, SNEGSKA (reference sequence). This CDR3 is built from 17 residues. J lost 4 bases, V lost 1 base, and 9 bases had no gene match. The CDR3 protein is CSARVGTSGSWVYEQYF. The CDR3 DNA reads as TGCAGTGCTAGAGTTGGGACTAGCGGGAGCTGGGTTTACGAGCAGTACTTC.

This chain uses TRBV28 with TRBJ1-1, with D possibly matching TRBD1 (6 bases). Germline V CDR1 and CDR2: MDHEN, SYDVKM. The ends were cut back, 6 bases at V and 1 base at J, with 15 bases in the middle. CDR3 length: 15 residues. The CDR3: CASRAPGTQNTEAFF. CDR3 coding DNA: TGTGCCAGCAGAGCCCCCGGGACACAGAACACTGAAGCTTTCTTT.